This T cell receptor (beta chain) was observed in a study of beta chain features in type 1 diabetes (dated by TCRdb to the late 2010s). In the study overall: Patients and healthy donors did not differ in mean age, gender distribution, total cell number or subset yield. A total of approximately 100 million sorted cells were examined across all samples, and the number of cells per subset was strongly correlated with RNA yield. The study compared TCRB repertoires of sorted circulating CD4+ T cell subsets between recently diagnosed type 1 diabetes patients and matched healthy donors. Whereas all 28 donors provided naive and central memory subsets, regulatory and stem cell-like memory subsets were isolated from just 8 patients and roughly eight healthy donors.

From each donor, a single peripheral blood sample of about 100 mL on average was drawn into heparinised tubes. Using a panel that included CD45RO, CCR7, CD25, CD127, CD95 and CD27, naive, central memory, regulatory and stem cell-like memory CD4+ T cells were sorted on a BD FACSAria II. All sorted populations exceeded 95% purity. PBMCs were isolated right away by Lymphoprep density gradient centrifugation and were stained directly, without culture. So that batch effects would be minimized, each experiment stained and sorted samples in pairs, pairing one healthy donor with one patient. From the germline V gene (reference sequence), CDR1 is LNHDA and CDR2 is SQIVND. V loses 8 bases, J loses 3 bases, and the germline ends lie 19 bases apart. The CDR3 holds 15 amino acids from the cysteine to the phenylalanine. The sequence is cut down to CDR3 DNA, 45 bases in frame from base 1. This clone has a handful of counts. Its antigen has not been determined. Base quality data are lacking; no much larger clone is found one base away.

Overall study outcomes, separate from this receptor: Only small numbers of individuals were included in the HLA sub-analyses, which left unresolved whether HLA type had any influence on TCRB rearrangement. At VDJ recombination sites, patients with type 1 diabetes made fewer insertions and deleted more nucleotides, a pattern implying thymic rearrangement abnormalities. Because cDNA was sequenced instead of genomic DNA, highly expressing activated cells could be over-represented, though the groups showed no difference in activation or CD3 levels. The naive, central memory and regulatory TCRB repertoires appeared to resemble one another more closely among patients than among healthy donors. PCR might favor shorter templates, but patient and control samples were amplified and corrected together, so any skew would affect both groups equally. A moderate but significant shortening of TCRB CDR3 length was observed in type 1 diabetes patients in all four CD4+ subsets.

All of the isolated RNA was reverse transcribed with the High Capacity cDNA Reverse Transcription Kit, so expressed TCRB transcripts were sequenced. Deep immunoSEQ sequencing was performed on naive, central memory and regulatory T cell samples, with an average of roughly 3.6 million total reads per sample. Sorted cells were lysed in RLT buffer and RNA was extracted with DNase-treated RNeasy Micro or Mini kits, depending on cell number. Each cell subset was processed on its own to prevent cross-contamination, while patient and healthy donor samples were processed together. TCRB sequences were amplified from cDNA with the immunoSEQ multiplex PCR, producing 87-bp fragments spanning the CDR3 region. Sequencing of the amplicons was performed on the Illumina HiSeq platform. Per the authors' processing: PCR bias was computationally corrected using synthetic template baselines, reads within Hamming distance 2 were collapsed, and singletons that could not be merged were discarded. Reads were aligned against IMGT to assign V, D and J genes, CDR3 length and insertions or deletions at six rearrangement sites. Clonotype counts were normalized to sorted cell number within each subset before computing true diversity and Gini coefficients with the tcR R package. The overlap coefficient, calculated on TCRB nucleotide sequences, was used to measure repertoire sharing. As a proxy for the pre-selection repertoire, out-of-frame TCRB sequences from naive cells were analyzed. TCRdb mirrors the immuneACCESS table, restricted to in-frame sequences. Some clones are absent from its copies; in checked studies, under half trace to an unresolved V gene, and the reason for the others is unknown. V and J calls and clone size are as listed in that table; D and trimming were resolved from the DNA. This sample is represented by about 740,000 clones; 13% of them were singletons. The biggest ten clones account for 0.02% to 0.025% of the sample.

The sequence joins TRBV19 to TRBJ1-2; the best D guess is TRBD1, with 6 bases matching. This receptor was taken from a young man with type 1 diabetes. Sequenced material: naive CD4+ T cells from blood. Taken with the paper, the label for cell subset or site translates to: true naive CD4+ T cells. This receptor has the CDR3 CASYMTGHADYGYTF. The sequenced DNA: TGTGCCAGTTACATGACAGGCCATGCTGACTATGGCTACACCTTC. Full variable domain (CDR3 extended with the reference TRBV19 and TRBJ1-2 proteins): DGGITQSPKYLFRKEGQNVTLSCEQNLNHDAMYWYRQDPGQGLRLIYYSQIVNDFQKGDIAEGYSVSREKKESFPLTVTSAQKNPTAFYLCASYMTGHADYGYTFGSGTRLTVV.